These 10 T cell receptor beta chains were all obtained from the same sample, sequenced in a study of identical twins' blood T cells (dated by TCRdb to the early 2010s). Library preparation employed 5' RACE. This sample was sequenced with an Illumina Genome Analyzer IIx. Using fastp at Q25 and MiXCR, TCRdb reprocessed the public reads and kept productive beta chains. Every CDR3 protein is listed once, alongside the most common genes and DNA of its rows. The sample has roughly 340,000 distinct CDR3 sequences on record, around 30% of them singletons. The ten top clones hold about 6% of the sample. The specimen was PBMCs. The receptors originated from a woman aged 18 to 50 in good health.

This clonotype was found a few times. V is TRBV28 and J is TRBJ1-1, with D maybe TRBD1 (6 bases). The length of the CDR3 is 12 residues. Trimming took off 5 bases at V and 11 bases at J, with 15 bases between the two ends. Germline-derived CDR1 and CDR2 are MDHEN and SYDVKM. The CDR3 region has the DNA TGTGCCAGCAGTCCACAGGGTCCCATCGCTTTCTTT. Its protein product is CASSPQGPIAFF.

The J gene is TRBJ1-5, the V gene TRBV12-3 or TRBV12-4, with TRBD1 as a possible D gene (5 bases). CDR3 length: 13 amino acids. V was trimmed by 7 bases and J by 6 bases, leaving 13 bases between them. CDR3 in DNA: TGTGCCAGCACCATGGGGGGAGGTCAGCCCCAGCATTTT. Translated: CASTMGGGQPQHF.

This clonotype is deemed medium-sized (0.01 to 0.1%). The chain employs TRBV7-9 and TRBJ1-3; D perhaps matches TRBD1 (5 bases). The CDR3 is 15 residues long. Looked up from germline, CDR1 is SEHNR and CDR2 is FQNEAQ (reference sequence). The ends were cut back, 5 bases at V and 2 bases at J, with 13 bases in the middle. CDR3 sequence: CASSQPVGAGNTIYF. CDR3 bases: TGTGCCAGCAGCCAACCGGTAGGGGCTGGAAACACCATATATTTT.

This clonotype was counted only a few times. CDR3 in amino acids: CASSLVGRPPIDNEQFF. Here the CDR3 DNA reads TGCGCCAGCAGCTTGGTCGGGAGGCCCCCCATCGACAATGAGCAGTTCTTC. This chain joins TRBV5-1 and TRBJ2-1, with TRBD2 identical over 7 bases. Germline CDR1 SGHRS, CDR2 YFSETQ. Trimming at V came to 0 bases and at J to 5 bases, leaving 11 bases not matched to a gene. This CDR3 contains 17 residues.

The rearrangement uses TRBV5-4 and TRBJ2-1; D is possibly TRBD2 (5 bases). Trimming shortened V by 9 bases and J by 0 bases, and 10 bases separated the two germline ends. Per the germline V gene, CDR1 is SGHNT and CDR2 is YYREEE (reference sequence). The CDR3 runs 13 residues. The CDR3 sequence is CAIRADSYNEQFF. The DNA of the CDR3 is TGTGCCATCCGAGCGGACTCCTACAATGAGCAGTTCTTC.

This clonotype was detected only a few times. The chain's CDR3 is CASSPQVVGYGYTF. The DNA of the CDR3 is TGTGCCAGCAGCCCACAGGTGGTAGGCTATGGCTACACCTTC. The chain links TRBV7-2 to TRBJ1-2; D perhaps matches TRBD1 (5 bases). Per the germline V gene, CDR1 is SGHTA and CDR2 is FQGNSA. Deletions cut 5 bases from V and 4 bases from J, with 14 bases between. The CDR3 totals 14 residues.

The chain carries TRBV5-1 and TRBJ2-7; D not certain. This CDR3 comprises 13 residues. V dropped 6 bases and J dropped 0 bases, with 10 bases sitting between them. Per germline, CDR1 SGHRS and CDR2 YFSETQ. The CDR3, as DNA: TGCGCCAGCAACCTAAGGAGCTCCTACGAGCAGTACTTC. It is translated as CASNLRSSYEQYF.

V is TRBV20-1 and J is TRBJ1-1; no clear D gene. Per the germline V gene, CDR1 is DFQATT and CDR2 is SNEGSKA (reference sequence). V was pared by 5 bases and J by 7 bases, with 8 bases between. This CDR3 spans 10 amino acids. The CDR3 region has the DNA TGCAGTGCTGGGCAAAGTGAAGCTTTCTTT. Translated, it gives CSAGQSEAFF.

This clonotype was seen many times. V usage is TRBV5-1 and J usage is TRBJ1-3; possibly TRBD1 for D (6 bases). V lost 0 bases to trimming and J lost 0 bases, with 7 bases between them. Germline V CDR1 and CDR2: SGHRS, YFSETQ. This CDR3 contains 15 residues. CDR3 DNA: TGCGCCAGCAGCTTGGCCAGGGGCTCTGGAAACACCATATATTTT. Protein sequence: CASSLARGSGNTIYF. Complete variable domain (other parts from reference TRBV5-1 and TRBJ1-3): KAGVTQTPRYLIKTRGQQVTLSCSPISGHRSVSWYQQTPGQGLQFLFEYFSETQRNKGNFPGRFSGRQFSNSRSEMNVSTLELGDSALYLCASSLARGSGNTIYFGEGSWLTVV.

This clonotype was seen at least ten times. J is TRBJ2-2 and V is TRBV14; TRBD1 is a possible D gene (6 bases). The V gene lost 4 bases and the J gene lost 6 bases, with 9 bases spanning the gap. The CDR3 extends over 13 amino acids. Looked up from germline, CDR1 is SGHDN and CDR2 is FVKESK. CDR3 DNA sequence: TGTGCCAGCAGCCCACAGGGTTCCGGGGAGCTGTTTTTT. This codes for CASSPQGSGELFF. The variable domain in full, with the rest retrieved from reference TRBV14 and TRBJ2-2, is EAGVTQFPSHSVIEKGQTVTLRCDPISGHDNLYWYRRVMGKEIKFLLHFVKESKQDESGMPNNRFLAERTGGTYSTLKVQPAELEDSGVYFCASSPQGSGELFFGEGSRLTVL.